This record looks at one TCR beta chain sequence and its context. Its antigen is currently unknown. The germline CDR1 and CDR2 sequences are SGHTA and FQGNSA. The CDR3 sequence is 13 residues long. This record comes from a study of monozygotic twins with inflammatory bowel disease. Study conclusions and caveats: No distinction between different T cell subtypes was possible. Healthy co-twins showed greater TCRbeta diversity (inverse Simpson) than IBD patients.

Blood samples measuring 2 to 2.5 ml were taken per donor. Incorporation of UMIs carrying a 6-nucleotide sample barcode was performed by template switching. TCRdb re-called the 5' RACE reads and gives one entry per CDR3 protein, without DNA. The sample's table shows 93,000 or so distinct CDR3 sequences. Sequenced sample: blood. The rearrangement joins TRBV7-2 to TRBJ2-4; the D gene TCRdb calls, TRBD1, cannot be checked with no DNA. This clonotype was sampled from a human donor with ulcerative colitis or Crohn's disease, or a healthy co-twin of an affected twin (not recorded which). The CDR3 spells CASSTGEGNIQYF.